This T cell receptor (beta chain) comes out of a study of T-cell reconstitution after alpha-beta-depleted transplantation in children. CDR3 length equals 12 residues. The germline V and J ends were trimmed by 7 bases and 8 bases, with 14 bases remaining between them. This clonotype was observed many times. A TCRbeta library incorporating unique molecular identifiers was prepared. One entry per CDR3 protein results from TCRdb running MiXCR on the PCR reads. The table lists 140,000 to 150,000 distinct CDR3 sequences, about 8.8% of them singletons. The TCR sequence derives from a female patient aged 2-9 years who had a stem cell transplant for congenital amegakaryocytic thrombocytopenia, so the T cells may come from the graft donor. The starting material was PBMCs, mostly from graft donor cells, obtained 180 days after TCRalphabeta/CD19-depleted stem cell transplant. The chain has TRBV12-3 or TRBV12-4 and TRBJ1-1; D is undetermined. CDR3 protein: CASTNSRREAFF. The CDR3 nucleotides are TGTGCCAGCACCAACTCCCGGAGGGAAGCTTTCTTT.